The 21 T cell receptor beta chains listed next were all sequenced from one sample in a study of PD-1 blockade in classical Hodgkin lymphoma. The time point: cycle 4 day 1 (C4D1), after 6 weeks of nivolumab. Every patient relapsed after autologous stem cell transplantation, and brentuximab vedotin exposure varied. Profiling relied on immunoSEQ multiplex PCR, and the TCRdb table lists in-frame clones only, not all of them. Of under 25,000 clones in the sample, 76% were seen once. Source: peripheral blood mononuclear cells (PBMCs), taken before the fourth cycle of nivolumab. These receptors originate from a human donor with classical Hodgkin lymphoma.

This chain joins TRBV6-5 and TRBJ2-3; perhaps TRBD2 as D (6 bases). This CDR3 has 15 amino acids. Trimming took 4 bases from V and 4 from J, leaving 15 bases between them. Germline CDR1 MNHEY, CDR2 SVGAGI. CDR3 sequence (DNA): TGTGCCAGCAGTTCCCTAGGCGGGAATTCAGATACGCAGTATTTT. Protein product: CASSSLGGNSDTQYF.

The rearrangement links TRBV9 to TRBJ1-2, with 8 bases fitting TRBD1. The CDR3 runs 15 residues. Trimming removed 3 bases from V and 0 bases from J; junction bases left unmatched: 4. Germline V gives CDR1 SGDLS, CDR2 YYNGEE. The CDR3 here is CASSARQGTNYGYTF. CDR3 coding DNA: TGTGCCAGCAGCGCCCGACAGGGGACTAACTATGGCTACACCTTC.

The rearrangement links TRBV30 to TRBJ1-2, with 9 bases fitting TRBD1. In germline, CDR1 is GTSNPN, CDR2 SVGIG (reference sequence). CDR3 length equals 12 residues. V shed 5 bases, J shed 7 bases, and the junction held 5 bases outside the gene matches. This chain's CDR3 is CAWVRDRAGYTF. CDR3 bases: TGTGCCTGGGTCCGGGACAGGGCTGGCTACACCTTC. Using reference TRBV30 and TRBJ1-2 for the parts outside the CDR3, the full variable domain is SQTIHQWPATLVQPVGSPLSLECTVEGTSNPNLYWYRQAAGRGLQLLFYSVGIGQISSEVPQNLSASRPQDRQFILSSKKLLLSDSGFYLCAWVRDRAGYTFGSGTRLTVV.

The chain recombines TRBV29-1 with TRBJ1-1; 8 bases are shared with TRBD1. The CDR3 runs to 14 residues. Germline trimming cut 6 bases from V and 3 bases from J; bases unmatched to any gene: 9. Germline V lookup: CDR1 SQVTM, CDR2 ANQGSEA. CDR3 nucleotide sequence: TGCAGCGTGGGAGCGACAGGGGAGTACACTGAAGCTTTCTTT. This encodes CSVGATGEYTEAFF.

The chain has TRBV6-1 and TRBJ2-2; 7 bases line up with TRBD1. This CDR3 contains 14 residues. V trimming: 8 bases; J trimming: 7 bases; junction bases outside the gene matches: 10. Germline CDR1 reads MNHNS; CDR2 reads SASEGT. The CDR3 region has the DNA TGTGCCAGCCAAAACAGGGGATCCGGCGGGGAGCTGTTTTTT. It codes for CASQNRGSGGELFF.

In this sample, this clone turned up a few times. The chain links TRBV4-3 to TRBJ2-3; D uncertain. The CDR3 extends over 16 amino acids. The germline CDR1 and CDR2 sequences are LGHNA and YSLEER. V shed 0 bases and J shed 0 bases, with 10 bases lying between them. The CDR3 sequence: CASSQDRARSTDTQYF. CDR3 coding DNA: TGCGCCAGCAGCCAAGATAGAGCTCGGAGCACAGATACGCAGTATTTT.

A few counts support this clone. The rearrangement links TRBV5-1 to TRBJ1-1; the D gene is possibly TRBD1 (6 bases). V gave up 2 bases and J gave up 8 bases, with 10 bases separating them. The CDR3 contains 12 residues. Germline V gene lookup returns CDR1 SGHRS and CDR2 YFSETQ. CDR3 bases: TGCGCCAGCAGCTTCGAGGGGGGAGAAGCTTTCTTT. Amino acids: CASSFEGGEAFF.

The CDR3 sequence: CASSLVPGQGLEQYF. In nucleotides, the CDR3 is TGTGCCAGCAGCTTAGTCCCGGGACAGGGGCTCGAGCAGTACTTC. This sequence joins TRBV7-2 and TRBJ2-7; 10 bases line up with TRBD1. Per the germline V gene, CDR1 is SGHTA and CDR2 is FQGNSA. The J segment lost 6 bases and the V segment lost 1 base, leaving 6 bases of the junction unmatched. CDR3 length: 15 residues.

This chain links TRBV6-1 with TRBJ2-2; D may be TRBD2 (5 bases). CDR3 size: 14 residues. In germline, CDR1 is MNHNS, CDR2 SASEGT. The V end was cut by 2 bases, the J end by 7 bases, with 11 bases between. The CDR3 spells CASSESWTGGELFF. The CDR3 DNA reads as TGTGCCAGCAGTGAAAGTTGGACTGGCGGGGAGCTGTTTTTT.

The gene calls are TRBV5-6 and TRBJ1-1; maybe TRBD1 (6 bases). CDR3 length equals 15 residues. Per germline, CDR1 SGHDT and CDR2 YYEEEE. Trimming took off 6 bases at V and 3 bases at J, with 18 bases between the two ends. The CDR3: CASTQLGAGDTEAFF. As DNA, the CDR3 is TGTGCCAGCACCCAGCTCGGGGCAGGGGACACTGAAGCTTTCTTT. Full variable domain (remainder filled in from reference TRBV5-6 and TRBJ1-1): DAGVTQSPTHLIKTRGQQVTLRCSPKSGHDTVSWYQQALGQGPQFIFQYYEEEERQRGNFPDRFSGHQFPNYSSELNVNALLLGDSALYLCASTQLGAGDTEAFFGQGTRLTVV.

This clone has a handful of counts. CDR3 in DNA: TGTGCCAGCAGTTCGCTTGGCCATGAGCAGTTCTTC. It translates to CASSSLGHEQFF. The chain joins TRBV6-5 to TRBJ2-1; D not certain. Germline loops: CDR1 MNHEY, CDR2 SVGAGI. The CDR3 totals 12 residues. Trimming left V 4 bases short and J 8 bases short, with 9 bases between.

The V gene is TRBV18, the J gene TRBJ2-4, with TRBD1 matching 8 bases. Germline V CDR1 and CDR2: KGHSH, LQKENI. This CDR3 is 17 amino acids long. The J segment lost 13 bases and the V segment lost 1 base, leaving 18 bases of the junction unmatched. As DNA, the CDR3 is TGTGCCAGCTCACCACTTCAAGACAGGGGATTTTTGGGTTTACAGTACTTC. Residues: CASSPLQDRGFLGLQYF.

The rearrangement joins TRBV19 to TRBJ2-7, with 9 bases that match TRBD1. Losses at the gene ends were 4 bases for V and 1 base for J; bases not matched to a gene: 5. This CDR3 is 15 amino acids long. From germline, CDR1 is LNHDA and CDR2 SQIVND (reference sequence). In DNA form, the CDR3 reads TGTGCCAGTAGTAGATGGACAGGGGCTTCCTACGAGCAGTACTTC. This gives the protein CASSRWTGASYEQYF. Using reference TRBV19 and TRBJ2-7 for the parts outside the CDR3, the full variable domain is DGGITQSPKYLFRKEGQNVTLSCEQNLNHDAMYWYRQDPGQGLRLIYYSQIVNDFQKGDIAEGYSVSREKKESFPLTVTSAQKNPTAFYLCASSRWTGASYEQYFGPGTRLTVT.

The V and J genes are TRBV18 and TRBJ1-1, with D possibly matching TRBD1 (5 bases). This CDR3 region has 13 residues. Trimming pared 2 bases from V and 1 base from J, leaving 5 bases between. The germline V gene has CDR1 KGHSH and CDR2 LQKENI. In DNA, the CDR3 is TGTGCCAGCTCACCAACAGGGAACACTGAAGCTTTCTTT. It specifies CASSPTGNTEAFF.

The V and J genes are TRBV27 and TRBJ1-1; TRBD1 agrees at 9 bases. The germline V gene has CDR1 MNHEY and CDR2 SMNVEV (reference sequence). The J segment lost 2 bases and the V segment lost 2 bases, leaving 6 bases of the junction unmatched. The CDR3 length is 16 residues. CDR3 DNA: TGTGCCAGCAGTTTAGCGGGACAGGGCGTAAACACTGAAGCTTTCTTT. It codes for CASSLAGQGVNTEAFF.

V gene TRBV5-1 combines with J gene TRBJ2-2; unclear D gene. The CDR3 extends over 14 amino acids. With 4 bases removed from V and 5 bases from J, the gap between germline ends came to 12 bases. Looked up from germline, CDR1 is SGHRS and CDR2 is YFSETQ. CDR3 sequence (DNA): TGCGCCAGCAGCCGAGAGGCGAGGACCGGGGAGCTGTTTTTT. Its protein product is CASSREARTGELFF.

The chain joins TRBV2 to TRBJ1-5; D remains unclear. The CDR3 covers 16 residues. Germline CDR1 and CDR2: SNHLY and FYNNEI. The V gene lost 0 bases and the J gene lost 1 base, with 10 bases spanning the gap. The CDR3 protein is CASSEARRSSNQPQHF. The CDR3 coding sequence is TGTGCCAGCAGTGAAGCGCGAAGGAGCAGCAATCAGCCCCAGCATTTT.

The chain links TRBV28 to TRBJ1-2; tentative D call: TRBD1 (5 bases). This CDR3 is built from 13 residues. Germline V gene sequence: CDR1 MDHEN, CDR2 SYDVKM. V was shortened by 7 bases and J by 2 bases, with 11 bases between the two germline ends. The CDR3: CASTVDINYGYTF. In DNA form, the CDR3 reads TGTGCCAGCACCGTGGACATCAACTATGGCTACACCTTC.

The chain combines TRBV5-5 with TRBJ2-5, with TRBD2 matching over 12 bases. Germline assignment: CDR1 SGHKS and CDR2 YYEKEE (reference sequence). V lost 9 bases, J lost 5 bases, and 14 bases stayed unmatched. This CDR3 region has 16 residues. The chain's CDR3 is CATSRTSGEGTETQYF. CDR3 DNA: TGTGCCACCTCGCGGACTAGCGGGGAGGGTACGGAGACCCAGTACTTC.

The chain uses TRBV13 and TRBJ1-1, with 8 bases aligning to TRBD1. The J segment lost 6 bases and the V segment lost 5 bases, leaving 8 bases of the junction unmatched. The CDR3 runs to 14 residues. Germline V lookup: CDR1 PRHDT, CDR2 FYEKMQ (reference sequence). The CDR3 nucleotides are TGTGCCAGCAGCCCCCCGACAGGGGACCCTGAAGCTTTCTTT. Translation: CASSPPTGDPEAFF.

This rearrangement joins TRBV6-6 to TRBJ1-6, with D hard to call. The V end was cut by 2 bases, the J end by 13 bases, with 12 bases between. Germline CDR1 and CDR2: MNHNY and SVGAGI (reference sequence). This CDR3 is 13 amino acids long. The CDR3 sequence is CASSYKEARPLHF. Written as DNA, the CDR3 is TGTGCCAGCAGTTACAAAGAGGCCCGGCCCCTCCACTTT.